This is a list of T cell receptor beta chains from one sample in a study of blood T cell repertoires in COVID-19. Profiled with immunoSEQ multiplex PCR; TCRdb holds only in-frame clones, not every one. The table has 90,000 to 120,000 clones, around 88% seen once; the top ten hold 6.5% to 7%. What was sequenced was peripheral blood. These receptors were obtained from a man aged 45-65 years with active or convalescent COVID-19. Both conserved end residues are trimmed from each CDR3. Not every row has a clone size; where given, it reads once, few, many or a size class.

J: TRBJ2-1; V: TRBV4-3; size: NA; CDR3: ASSRLEGLGDEQF
J: TRBJ1-4; V: TRBV5-1; size: NA; CDR3: ASSLQGGSREKLF
J: TRBJ1-4; V: TRBV7-6; size: NA; CDR3: ASSRGQLPEKLF
J: TRBJ1-3; V: TRBV11-2; size: NA; CDR3: ASSLMTGYGNTIY
J: TRBJ2-1; V: TRBV12-5; size: NA; CDR3: ASGLSPSGSIDEQF
J: TRBJ2-2; V: TRBV7-8; size: NA; CDR3: ASSPWGSEREIITGELF
J: TRBJ2-7; V: TRBV27; size: NA; CDR3: ASRRGAVYEQY
J: TRBJ1-2; V: TRBV10-3; size: few; CDR3: AISVGQGKDGYT
J: TRBJ1-2; V: TRBV2; size: NA; CDR3: ARSYNYGYT
J: TRBJ1-2; V: TRBV6-5; size: NA; CDR3: ASSYYRGRNYGYT
J: TRBJ1-1; V: TRBV27; size: NA; CDR3: ASSSGTGGTTEAF
J: TRBJ1-2; V: TRBV6-5; size: NA; CDR3: ASNSGREGSYGYT
J: TRBJ1-2; V: TRBV3-1/TRBV3-2; size: NA; CDR3: ASSQLTGDYGYT
J: TRBJ2-3; V: TRBV28; size: NA; CDR3: ASQAGALADTQY
J: TRBJ1-4; V: TRBV5-1; size: NA; CDR3: ASSQGPSNEKLF
J: TRBJ2-5; V: TRBV7-2; size: NA; CDR3: ASSLGLAEETQY
J: TRBJ1-2; V: TRBV7-8; size: NA; CDR3: ASSPTGSNYGYT